The 8 T cell receptor beta chains below all came from one sample that was sequenced in a study of early stage breast cancer tumors. Produced via immunoSEQ multiplex PCR; TCRdb's table is partial and in-frame only. The data contain tens of thousands of clones, around 80% of them singletons. Sequencing input: blood. Every receptor here comes from a person aged 30-39 years with breast cancer.

The rearrangement joins TRBV19 to TRBJ2-1, with 7 bases aligning to TRBD2. The V gene's germline CDR1 is LNHDA and CDR2 SQIVND (reference sequence). With V trimmed by 10 bases and J by 7 bases, 10 bases remained unmatched. This CDR3 is built from 13 residues. DNA for the CDR3: TGTGCCACCGAGGGAGGGCCGTGGAATGAGCAGTTCTTC. Translated, it gives CATEGGPWNEQFF.

V gene TRBV10-3 combines with J gene TRBJ1-1, with D unresolved. Trimming cost V 6 bases and J 5 bases, with 16 bases left between them. CDR1 and CDR2 (germline): ENHRY, SYGVKD. The CDR3 sequence is 14 residues long. The CDR3 DNA reads TGTGCCATCAGCCAACAAGTTGGCGGTACTGAAGCTTTCTTT. Amino acid sequence: CAISQQVGGTEAFF.

To note about this clone: The identical CDR3 is also encoded by other nucleotide sequences in the sample. The chain has TRBV18 and TRBJ1-1; D is undetermined. Trimming took 3 bases from V and 0 from J, leaving 8 bases between them. Germline V gene data show CDR1 as KGHSH and CDR2 as LQKENI. CDR3 length: 14 residues. The CDR3 protein is CASSPPSLNTEAFF. The CDR3 bases are TGTGCCAGCTCACCGCCATCTCTGAACACTGAAGCTTTCTTT.

The rearrangement links TRBV25-1 to TRBJ2-7, with D possibly matching TRBD2 (6 bases). Germline CDR1 reads MGHDK; CDR2 reads SYGVNS. Trimming removed 2 bases at V and 1 base at J, with 9 bases between. The CDR3 consists of 14 residues. The CDR3 DNA reads as TGTGCCAGCAGTGAACCGGGACTTTCCTACGAGCAGTACTTC. This gives the protein CASSEPGLSYEQYF.

The chain joins TRBV7-9 to TRBJ2-1; 11 bases agree with TRBD2. The CDR3 totals 15 residues. V trimming: 2 bases; J trimming: 4 bases; junction bases outside the gene matches: 1. The germline V gene has CDR1 SEHNR and CDR2 FQNEAQ (reference sequence). Here the CDR3 reads CASSLRLAGYNEQFF. For the CDR3, the DNA is TGTGCCAGCAGCTTACGACTAGCGGGGTACAATGAGCAGTTCTTC.

The chain combines TRBV10-3 with TRBJ2-7; 9 nucleotides agree with TRBD2. CDR1 and CDR2 (germline): ENHRY, SYGVKD. V lost 0 bases, J lost 2 bases, and 5 bases stayed unmatched. This CDR3 is 16 amino acids long. The CDR3 is CAISESEAGGTYEQYF. DNA of the CDR3: TGTGCCATCAGTGAGTCGGAAGCGGGAGGTACCTACGAGCAGTACTTC.

This chain joins TRBV6-1 and TRBJ1-2, with D unclear. The CDR3 sequence is 11 residues long. V gave up 6 bases and J gave up 7 bases, with 9 bases separating them. The germline CDR1 and CDR2 sequences are MNHNS and SASEGT. The CDR3 spells CASRGVGGYTF. CDR3 bases: TGTGCCAGCAGAGGAGTGGGTGGCTACACCTTC.

V is TRBV2 and J is TRBJ2-7; 9 bases are a match to TRBD2. CDR1 and CDR2 from the germline V gene are SNHLY and FYNNEI. Trimming at V came to 3 bases and at J to 0 bases, leaving 12 bases not matched to a gene. The CDR3 runs to 18 residues. The CDR3 DNA reads as TGTGCCAGCAGTGACCCAGCGGGAGGCCGGGGGAGCTCCTACGAGCAGTACTTC. Protein: CASSDPAGGRGSSYEQYF.